This T cell receptor (beta chain) was profiled in a study of immune characterization of retroperitoneal liposarcoma. Within the sample, this clonotype is medium-sized (0.01 to 0.1%). MiXCR, run by TCRdb on the PCR reads, gives a single entry per CDR3 protein. Among about 9,500 distinct CDR3 sequences listed, 25% to 30% were seen once. The ends were cut back, 6 bases at V and 9 bases at J, with 12 bases in the middle. The CDR3 runs to 12 residues. In germline, CDR1 is MNHNS, CDR2 SASEGT. The receptor comes from a male donor with retroperitoneal liposarcoma. The specimen sequenced was tumor tissue. The V call is TRBV6-1, the J call TRBJ2-1, with D possibly TRBD1 on 5 matching bases. The CDR3 DNA reads TGTGCCAGCAGAGACAGTTCCCGTGAGCAGTTCTTC. Translation: CASRDSSREQFF.